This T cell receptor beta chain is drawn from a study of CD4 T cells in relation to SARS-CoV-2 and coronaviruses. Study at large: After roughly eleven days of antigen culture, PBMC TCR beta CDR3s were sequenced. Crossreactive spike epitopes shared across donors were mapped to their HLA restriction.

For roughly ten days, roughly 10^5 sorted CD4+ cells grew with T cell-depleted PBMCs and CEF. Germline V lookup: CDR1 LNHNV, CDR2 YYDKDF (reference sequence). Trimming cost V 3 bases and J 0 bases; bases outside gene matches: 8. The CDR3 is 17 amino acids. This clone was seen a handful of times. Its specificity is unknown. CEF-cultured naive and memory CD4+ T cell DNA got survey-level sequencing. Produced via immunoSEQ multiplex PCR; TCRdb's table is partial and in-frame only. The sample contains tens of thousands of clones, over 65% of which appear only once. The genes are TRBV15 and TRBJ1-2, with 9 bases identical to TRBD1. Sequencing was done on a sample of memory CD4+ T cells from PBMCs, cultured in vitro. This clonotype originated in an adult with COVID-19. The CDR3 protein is CATSRPGQGLTNYGYTF. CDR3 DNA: TGTGCCACCAGCAGGCCGGGACAGGGCTTAACTAACTATGGCTACACCTTC.